These 7 T cell receptor beta chains share one sample of origin, sequenced in a study of blood T cells in healthy people across ages (dated by TCRdb to between 2014 and 2017). The library was obtained by 5' RACE. Sequencing used an Illumina HiSeq 2500. The second PCR ran for about 6 to 11 cycles and used a J-beta primer mix along with a sample-barcoded 5' primer. TCRdb reworked the public reads: Q25 trimming with fastp, MiXCR clone assembly, productive beta chains retained. Duplicate CDR3 protein sequences are folded into a single record with the most common DNA and genes. The sample includes about 1,800,000 distinct CDR3 sequences, with 28% observed a single time. The ten largest clones take up about 8% of the sample. Material: blood. These receptors came from a woman aged 30 to 39 in good health.

The chain couples TRBV6-4 to TRBJ1-2; no firm D call. Germline assignment: CDR1 MRHNA and CDR2 SNTAGT. The CDR3 extends over 13 amino acids. Trimming shortened V by 6 bases and J by 4 bases, and 12 bases separated the two germline ends. CDR3 loop: CASSVGLGYGYTF. CDR3 nucleotides: TGTGCCAGCAGCGTGGGATTAGGCTATGGCTACACCTTC.

The chain recombines TRBV7-9 with TRBJ2-5; 7 bases fit TRBD1. The V gene end was trimmed by 4 bases and the J gene end by 3 bases; junction bases not matched to a gene: 8. Germline V gene lookup returns CDR1 SEHNR and CDR2 FQNEAQ (reference sequence). This CDR3 spans 15 amino acids. CDR3 protein: CASSSGQVGKETQYF. The CDR3 DNA is TGTGCCAGCAGCTCAGGACAGGTGGGGAAAGAGACCCAGTACTTC.

This clonotype turned up a few times. This chain joins TRBV5-5 and TRBJ1-4; maybe TRBD1 (5 bases). The CDR3 runs 17 residues. Germline CDR1 SGHKS, CDR2 YYEKEE (reference sequence). V lost 0 bases and J 3 bases, leaving 15 bases between the germline ends. The CDR3 sequence is CASSLVSGRSPNEKLFF. The CDR3 nucleotides are TGTGCCAGCAGCTTGGTGTCAGGGAGGTCCCCTAATGAAAAACTGTTTTTT.

V is TRBV7-9 and J is TRBJ2-7; 8 bases are shared with TRBD1. J lost 2 bases, V lost 0 bases, and 6 bases had no gene match. CDR1 SEHNR and CDR2 FQNEAQ come from the germline V gene (reference sequence). The CDR3 is 16 residues long. CDR3 DNA sequence: TGTGCCAGCAGCTTAGCTTCGGGACAGGCTACCTACGAGCAGTACTTC. Its protein is CASSLASGQATYEQYF.

The chain employs TRBV18 and TRBJ1-6; a possible D gene is TRBD1 (6 bases). This CDR3 comprises 15 residues. CDR1 and CDR2 from the germline V gene are KGHSH and LQKENI. The V and J ends lost 3 bases and 7 bases respectively, with 13 bases between them. Written as DNA, the CDR3 is TGTGCCAGCTCACCCCGACAGGATTTAAATTCACCCCTCCACTTT. It yields the protein CASSPRQDLNSPLHF.

As to this clonotype: A clone one base away is much larger, so this may be a read error. The chain carries TRBV10-3 and TRBJ2-5; D not certain. From germline, CDR1 is ENHRY and CDR2 SYGVKD. The CDR3 is 11 amino acids. CDR3 DNA: TGTGCCGTCAGTGAGTCGCGTGAGCAGTACTTC. Its translation: CAVSESREQYF.

The chain joins TRBV5-4 to TRBJ1-2; no reliable D call. The germline V and J ends were trimmed by 4 bases and 0 bases, with 13 bases remaining between them. In germline, CDR1 is SGHNT, CDR2 YYREEE (reference sequence). This CDR3 spans 15 amino acids. This CDR3 reads CASSIRTRTNYGYTF. CDR3 DNA: TGTGCCAGCAGCATACGGACCCGGACTAACTATGGCTACACCTTC.